This T cell receptor (beta chain) was recorded in a study of neoadjuvant anti-PD-1 for oral cavity cancer. Study details: Non-progressing patients received a fourth nivolumab dose near day 43, then surgery on days 50-56.

Noted time point: after neoadjuvant nivolumab, at surgical resection. These newly diagnosed stage II-IVA oral cavity squamous cell carcinoma patients had no prior systemic or radiation treatment. This clone was observed a few times. CDR1 and CDR2 from the germline V gene are SGHAT and FQNNGV. V lost 6 bases and J lost 0; bases outside the gene matches: 7. This CDR3 has 16 residues. The protocol was immunoSEQ multiplex PCR, while the TCRdb copy is restricted to in-frame clones and leaves out a portion. The sample comprises over 60,000 clones, roughly nine tenths of which are singletons, and more than 2.5% rests with the top ten.

The genes are TRBV11-2 and TRBJ2-4, with TRBD1 matching 8 bases. The sample in question was PBMCs, obtained after nivolumab (anti-PD-1) treatment. The source is a person aged 40 to 85 with oral cavity squamous cell carcinoma. CDR3 residues: CASRTDRGIAKNIQYF. For the CDR3, the DNA is TGTGCCAGCAGAACTGACAGGGGAATAGCCAAAAACATTCAGTACTTC.